Below are 23 T cell receptor beta chains sequenced from a single sample in a study of T cell clonality in common variable immunodeficiency. Libraries were prepared by immunoSEQ multiplex PCR; TCRdb keeps only in-frame clonotypes and omits some of them. The sample offers 75,000 to 85,000 clones and no singletons, the top ten holding around 0.8%. Sequencing was performed on peripheral blood mononuclear cells. These receptors all come from a person aged 18 to 75 in good health.

This clone was observed at least ten times. Coverage ceases 3 residues before the CDR3 finishes, and the germline J gene fills in the end. The sample carries other DNA sequences with the same CDR3. This sequence joins TRBV2 and TRBJ2-1; 8 nucleotides line up with TRBD1. With V trimmed by 3 bases and J by 8 bases, 18 bases remained unmatched. Germline V CDR1 and CDR2: SNHLY, FYNNEI. The CDR3 runs 18 residues. CDR3 DNA, as far as it was read: TGTGCCAGCAGTGATTTTTTAAGACAGGGGCAGATTTTCGATGAG. It yields the protein CASSDFLRQGQIFDE. In full, the CDR3 is CASSDFLRQGQIFDEQFF.

Ten or more counts support this clone. The sequenced part of the CDR3 DNA is TGTGCCAGCAGCTCGGGAGGGAGGGGGACCGAG. Translation gives CASSSGGRGTE. The complete CDR3 reads CASSSGGRGTEQYF. The chain is built from TRBV7-9 and TRBJ2-7, with 8 bases fitting TRBD2. Read coverage stops 3 residues before the CDR3 terminus; the germline J gene supplies the remainder. From germline, CDR1 is SEHNR and CDR2 FQNEAQ (reference sequence). The CDR3 spans 14 residues. The J segment lost 6 bases and the V segment lost 4 bases, leaving 8 bases of the junction unmatched.

This clone occurred many times. The read comes to an end 3 residues before the CDR3 does, leaving the germline J gene to fill in the end. This chain connects TRBV7-8 to TRBJ2-7; 8 nucleotides line up with TRBD1. Germline V lookup: CDR1 SGHVS, CDR2 FQNEAQ. This CDR3 spans 14 amino acids. Germline trimming cut 4 bases from V and 0 bases from J; bases unmatched to any gene: 2. CDR3 amino acids: CASSWGQDSYEQYF. Partial CDR3 DNA: TGTGCCAGCAGCTGGGGACAGGACTCCTACGAG.

This clone was counted at least ten times. Sequencing ends 3 residues short of the CDR3 end; the germline J gene provides the rest. This rearrangement joins TRBV9 to TRBJ2-1; D is perhaps TRBD2 (6 bases). The V gene's germline CDR1 is SGDLS and CDR2 YYNGEE. V was cut by 0 bases and J by 5 bases, with 12 bases left in between. This CDR3 is 15 amino acids long. CDR3 DNA (partial): TGTGCCAGCAGCGTAGGAGGGTGGGGGGACAATGAG. Its translation is CASSVGGWGDNE. The complete CDR3 reads CASSVGGWGDNEQFF.

This clone was recorded at least ten times. With the read ending 3 residues before the CDR3 end, the germline J gene is used to fill in that end. The rearrangement joins TRBV6-2 or TRBV6-3 to TRBJ2-2; 7 nucleotides align to TRBD1. J was trimmed by 4 bases and V by 8 bases; bases with no gene match: 7. Germline CDR1 is MNHEY and CDR2 is SVGEGT. This CDR3 has 14 residues. CDR3 protein: CASRQGRATGELFF. Partial CDR3 DNA: TGTGCCAGCCGACAGGGTAGGGCCACCGGGGAG.

This clone occurred many times. The read stops 3 residues short of the end of the CDR3; the missing end is completed from the germline J gene. The gene calls are TRBV29-1 and TRBJ2-5, with TRBD2 matching over 8 bases. The CDR3 consists of 17 residues. With 6 bases clipped from V and 5 bases from J, the junction kept 20 bases outside the gene matches. The germline V gene has CDR1 SQVTM and CDR2 ANQGSEA. Incomplete CDR3 DNA: TGCAGCGTCTCCGGGGTAGGGGGAGCGGGAGCGGGGGAGACC. Amino acid sequence: CSVSGVGGAGAGET. From start to end, the CDR3 is CSVSGVGGAGAGETQYF.

This clone was recorded at least ten times. The read terminates 3 residues ahead of where the CDR3 ends, so the germline J gene completes it. The chain carries TRBV5-1 and TRBJ1-6; the D is unclear. The CDR3 extends over 16 amino acids. Germline lookup yields CDR1 SGHRS and CDR2 YFSETQ. V was shortened by 5 bases and J by 7 bases, with 19 bases between the two germline ends. This chain's CDR3 is CASRTTPVAGNSPLHF. The DNA read from the CDR3 is TGCGCCAGCAGGACGACACCCGTCGCCGGAAATTCACCC.

The table lists this clone with many counts. Read coverage stops 3 residues before the CDR3 terminus; the germline J gene supplies the remainder. This rearrangement joins TRBV5-6 to TRBJ2-1, with D possibly TRBD1 on 6 matching bases. The CDR3 runs to 15 residues. V was clipped by 2 bases and J by 4 bases, with 13 bases between them. Germline CDR1 and CDR2: SGHDT and YYEEEE. CDR3 region: CASSFEQGGYNEQFF. The sequenced part of the CDR3 DNA is TGTGCCAGCAGCTTCGAACAGGGTGGATACAATGAG.

Ten or more counts support this clone. The CDR3 goes on 3 residues after the read ends, and that part is filled in from the germline J gene. The chain combines TRBV5-1 with TRBJ2-1; tentatively, D is TRBD2 (6 bases). CDR3 size: 14 residues. V dropped 3 bases and J dropped 8 bases, with 15 bases sitting between them. CDR1 and CDR2 (germline): SGHRS, YFSETQ. The CDR3 sequence: CASSSPGGSDEQFF. The sequenced part of the CDR3 DNA is TGCGCCAGCAGCTCCCCCGGAGGGTCCGATGAG.

Many counts were recorded for this clone. Sequencing ends 3 residues short of the CDR3 end; the germline J gene provides the rest. The rearrangement links TRBV5-4 to TRBJ1-2, with TRBD1 as a possible D gene (5 bases). The CDR3 runs 15 residues. Trimming pared 0 bases from V and 0 bases from J, leaving 9 bases between. Germline V lookup: CDR1 SGHNT, CDR2 YYREEE (reference sequence). The part of the CDR3 DNA that was read is TGTGCCAGCAGCTTGGGGGCAGGGACTAACTATGGC. The encoded protein is CASSLGAGTNYG. The full-length CDR3 reads as CASSLGAGTNYGYTF.

This clone was counted many times. The CDR3 end lies 3 residues beyond the end of the read and is filled in from the germline J gene. V is TRBV18 and J is TRBJ2-7; weak D call: TRBD1 (5 bases). CDR1 is KGHSH and CDR2 is LQKENI in the germline V gene. CDR3 length: 15 amino acids. The V and J ends lost 1 base and 3 bases respectively, with 13 bases between them. CDR3 bases read: TGTGCCAGCTCACCACTCGCAGGGCCGAACTACGAG. This sequence encodes CASSPLAGPNYE. The whole CDR3 sequence reads CASSPLAGPNYEQYF.

The table lists this clone with many counts. The read gets to within 3 residues of the CDR3 end, and the germline J gene fills in the rest. The V gene is TRBV5-5, the J gene TRBJ2-1; maybe TRBD1 (5 bases). Per germline, CDR1 SGHKS and CDR2 YYEKEE (reference sequence). CDR3 length: 14 residues. V was trimmed by 5 bases and J by 3 bases, leaving 12 bases between them. CDR3 DNA, as far as it was read: TGTGCCAGCAGTTTGCAGGGCCGCTACAATGAG. This encodes CASSLQGRYNE. The whole CDR3 sequence reads CASSLQGRYNEQFF.

This clone was found many times. Read coverage stops 3 residues before the CDR3 terminus; the germline J gene supplies the remainder. The chain has TRBV20-1 and TRBJ2-1; 13 nucleotides agree with TRBD2. The trim removed 4 bases at V and 7 bases at J, leaving 10 bases unmatched. The CDR3 extends over 16 amino acids. Germline loops: CDR1 DFQATT, CDR2 SNEGSKA (reference sequence). Incomplete CDR3 DNA: TGCAGTGCTACCTTCCGACGGACTAGCGGGAGAAATGAG. Protein sequence: CSATFRRTSGRNE. The CDR3 in full is CSATFRRTSGRNEQFF.

As regards this clone: The CDR3 extends 3 residues past the end of the read, so its final part is completed from the germline J gene. This chain links TRBV7-6 with TRBJ1-3, with D possibly being TRBD1 (5 bases). Trimming took off 5 bases at V and 3 bases at J, with 17 bases between the two ends. CDR3 length: 16 residues. Germline V CDR1 and CDR2: SGHVS, FNYEAQ. CDR3 DNA, as far as it was read: TGTGCCAGCAGCCTTCCCCGGGGGGGTAGTGGAAACACC. Translated, it gives CASSLPRGGSGNT. The whole CDR3 is CASSLPRGGSGNTIYF.

This clone came up many times. The DNA ends 3 residues before the CDR3 does, and the rest of the CDR3 is filled in from the germline J gene. The chain is built from TRBV20-1 and TRBJ2-7; 8 nucleotides match TRBD2. CDR1 is DFQATT, CDR2 SNEGSKA, per germline (reference sequence). This CDR3 has 15 residues. Trimming took 0 bases from V and 0 from J; bases not matched to a gene: 4. The covered CDR3 bases are TGCAGTGCTAGAGATGAGAGCGGGAGCTCCTACGAG. It encodes CSARDESGSSYE. The complete CDR3 protein is CSARDESGSSYEQYF.

This clone was observed at least ten times. From the germline J gene comes the end of the CDR3, since the read stops 3 residues before it. The V call is TRBV12-3 or TRBV12-4, the J call TRBJ1-2; 7 positions agree with TRBD1. The CDR3 is 14 residues long. The junction had 9 bases not matched to a gene; V was cut back by 6 bases and J by 5 bases. CDR3 DNA (partial): TGTGCCAGCAGATTCGACAGGGCTCCATATGGC. This translates into CASRFDRAPYG. Given in full, the CDR3 is CASRFDRAPYGYTF.

This clone was counted at least ten times. The CDR3 end lies 3 residues beyond the end of the read and is filled in from the germline J gene. The gene calls are TRBV7-9 and TRBJ1-2, with 7 positions matching TRBD1. With V trimmed by 5 bases and J by 3 bases, 3 bases remained unmatched. The CDR3 totals 13 residues. Germline V lookup: CDR1 SEHNR, CDR2 FQNEAQ (reference sequence). The CDR3 sequence: CASSIDRDYGYTF. The sequenced part of the CDR3 DNA is TGTGCCAGCAGCATTGACAGGGACTATGGC.

This clone was seen many times. The sequence runs out 3 residues before the end of the CDR3; the remainder is reconstructed from the germline J gene. The rearrangement joins TRBV20-1 to TRBJ2-7, with 7 bases that match TRBD1. Germline V gives CDR1 DFQATT, CDR2 SNEGSKA (reference sequence). Unmatched junction bases numbered 5, after V lost 0 bases and J lost 0 bases. The CDR3 covers 15 residues. Partial CDR3 DNA: TGCAGTGCTAGAGACGACCGGGACAGCTCCTACGAG. As protein: CSARDDRDSSYE. The CDR3 reads in full as CSARDDRDSSYEQYF.

Ten or more counts support this clone. Read coverage stops 3 residues before the CDR3 terminus; the germline J gene supplies the remainder. The chain combines TRBV5-6 with TRBJ2-5; D might be TRBD1 (6 bases). Trimming removed 0 bases at V and 3 bases at J, with 9 bases between. Germline V gives CDR1 SGHDT, CDR2 YYEEEE. CDR3 length: 14 amino acids. This CDR3 reads CASSLGQAEETQYF. The sequenced CDR3 bases are TGTGCCAGCAGCTTGGGACAGGCCGAAGAGACC.

This clone was seen at least ten times. Read data end 3 residues before the CDR3 end; the end is taken from the germline J gene. This chain connects TRBV5-6 to TRBJ1-6; D may be TRBD1 (5 bases). V lost 3 bases and J lost 4, with 8 bases in between. The CDR3 sequence is 14 residues long. Germline CDR1 is SGHDT and CDR2 is YYEEEE. Incomplete CDR3 DNA: TGTGCCAGCAGCTACGACAGATATAATTCACCC. Residues: CASSYDRYNSP. The full-length CDR3 reads as CASSYDRYNSPLHF.

In this sample, this clone turned up many times. The CDR3 end falls 3 residues outside the read, so it is completed with the germline J gene. V gene TRBV2 combines with J gene TRBJ1-6, with TRBD1 as a possible D gene (5 bases). The germline V and J ends were trimmed by 7 bases and 5 bases, with 9 bases remaining between them. CDR1 is SNHLY, CDR2 FYNNEI, per germline. The length of the CDR3 is 13 residues. The sequenced part of the CDR3 DNA is TGTGCCAGCAAAGACAGTAATAATTCACCC. Residues: CASKDSNNSP. The whole CDR3 region reads CASKDSNNSPLHF. The whole variable domain, remainder taken from reference TRBV2 and TRBJ1-6, is EPEVTQTPSHQVTQMGQEVILRCVPISNHLYFYWYRQILGQKVEFLVSFYNNEISEKSEIFDDQFSVERPDGSNFTLKIRSTKLEDSAMYFCASKDSNNSPLHFGNGTRLTVT.

This clone was counted at least ten times. The read gets to within 3 residues of the CDR3 end, and the germline J gene fills in the rest. This rearrangement joins TRBV4-1 to TRBJ2-7; 8 nucleotides line up with TRBD1. In germline, CDR1 is MGHRA, CDR2 YSYEKL. This CDR3 has 14 residues. The junction had 3 bases not matched to a gene; V was cut back by 3 bases and J by 2 bases. CDR3 DNA, as far as it was read: TGCGCCAGCAGCCATGGACAGGGCACCTACGAG. Translating it yields CASSHGQGTYE. The entire CDR3 is CASSHGQGTYEQYF.

The sample holds many counts of this clone. The missing CDR3 end, 3 residues past where the read stops, is filled in from the germline J gene. The chain carries TRBV7-2 and TRBJ2-7, with D possibly being TRBD1 (6 bases). CDR3 size: 14 residues. Per the germline V gene, CDR1 is SGHTA and CDR2 is FQGNSA. With 5 bases removed from V and 0 bases from J, the gap between germline ends came to 11 bases. CDR3 loop: CASSPWDTSYEQYF. CDR3 bases read: TGTGCCAGCAGCCCGTGGGACACCTCCTACGAG.